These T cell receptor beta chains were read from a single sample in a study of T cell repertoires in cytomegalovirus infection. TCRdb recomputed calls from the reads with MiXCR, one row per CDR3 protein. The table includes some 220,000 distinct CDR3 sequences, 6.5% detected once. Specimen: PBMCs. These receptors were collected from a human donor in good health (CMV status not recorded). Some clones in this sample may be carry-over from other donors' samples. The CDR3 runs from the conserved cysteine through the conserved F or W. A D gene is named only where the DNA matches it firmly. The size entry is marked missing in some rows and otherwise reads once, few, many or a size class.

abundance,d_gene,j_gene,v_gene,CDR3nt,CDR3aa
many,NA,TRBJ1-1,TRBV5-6,TGTGCCAGCAGCATACCTGGGGTGAACACTGAAGCTTTCTTT,CASSIPGVNTEAFF
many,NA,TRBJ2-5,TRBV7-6,TGTGCCAGCAGCCAAACAGTGTACCAAGAGACCCAGTACTTC,CASSQTVYQETQYF
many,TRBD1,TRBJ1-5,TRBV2,TGTGCCAGCACTCGAACTAGGACAGGGGGCGTCAATCAGCCCCAGCATTTT,CASTRTRTGGVNQPQHF
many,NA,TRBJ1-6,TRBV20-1,TGCAGTGCTAGAGATCAGGGCCCTAATTCACCCCTCCACTTT,CSARDQGPNSPLHF
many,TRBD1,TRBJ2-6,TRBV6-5,TGTGCCAGCAGTTACGGGACAGGGGTTGGGGCCAACGTCCTGACTTTC,CASSYGTGVGANVLTF
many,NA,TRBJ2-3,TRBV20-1,TGCAGTGCAAGGTTGGTGCTGGGGGCCACAGATACGCAGTATTTT,CSARLVLGATDTQYF
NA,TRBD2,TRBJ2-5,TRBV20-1,TGCAGTGCGAGACCCCTAGCGGTTCAAGAGACCCAGTACTTC,CSARPLAVQETQYF
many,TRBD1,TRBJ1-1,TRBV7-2,TGTGCCAGCAGCGCCGGGACAGCGAACACTGAAGCTTTCTTT,CASSAGTANTEAFF
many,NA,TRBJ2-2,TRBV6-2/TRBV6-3,TGTGCCAGCACCATAGGGGGGGGGCTCACCGGGGAGCTGTTTTTT,CASTIGGGLTGELFF
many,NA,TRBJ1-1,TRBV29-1,TGCAGCGTGCAGGGACGGTTGAACACTGAAGCTTTCTTT,CSVQGRLNTEAFF
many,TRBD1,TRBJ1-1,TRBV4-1,TGCGCCAGCAGCCACCCCGGGACAGGGTCTGAAGCTTTCTTT,CASSHPGTGSEAFF
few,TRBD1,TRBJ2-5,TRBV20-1,TGCAGTGCTAGTGGGACAGCTCAAGAGACCCAGTACTTC,CSASGTAQETQYF
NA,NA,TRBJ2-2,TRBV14,TGTGCCAGCAGCCGAGACGGGGGCGGTGTTGGGGAGCTGTTTTTT,CASSRDGGGVGELFF
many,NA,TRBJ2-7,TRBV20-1,TGCAGTGCTAGAGATATGAGACAGAGCTCCTACGAGCAGTACTTC,CSARDMRQSSYEQYF
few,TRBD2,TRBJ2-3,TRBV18,TGTGCCAGCTCACCACAGCGGGGGGTGAGCACAGATACGCAGTATTTT,CASSPQRGVSTDTQYF
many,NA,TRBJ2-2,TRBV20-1,TGCAGTGCTAGTAGGGGGGCGAACACCGGGGAGCTGTTTTTT,CSASRGANTGELFF